The 23 T cell receptor beta chains in this list originate from one sample, sequenced in a study of T cell repertoires in cytomegalovirus infection. MiXCR, applied by TCRdb to the reads, yields one record per CDR3 protein. This sample has about 310,000 distinct CDR3 sequences, with roughly a sixth found just once. The sample taken for sequencing was PBMCs. These receptors all come from a human donor in good health (CMV status not recorded). Some clones in this sample may be carry-over from other donors' samples.

The chain couples TRBV6-2 or TRBV6-3 to TRBJ2-7; no clear D gene. CDR1 and CDR2 from the germline V gene are MNHEY and SVGEGT. The CDR3 runs 11 residues. V gave up 0 bases and J gave up 7 bases, with 4 bases separating them. CDR3 DNA sequence: TGTGCCAGCAGTTACTCGCGAGAGCAGTACTTC. Protein: CASSYSREQYF.

In its sample, this clonotype was seen a few times. The chain's CDR3 is CSARDVNNEQFF. In nucleotides, the CDR3 is TGCAGTGCTAGAGACGTAAACAATGAGCAGTTCTTC. The chain uses TRBV20-1 and TRBJ2-1; D not resolved. Looked up from germline, CDR1 is DFQATT and CDR2 is SNEGSKA (reference sequence). V was trimmed by 0 bases and J by 5 bases, leaving 5 bases between them. The CDR3 loop spans 12 amino acids.

The chain employs TRBV13 and TRBJ1-3, with no clear D. V lost 3 bases to trimming and J lost 8 bases, with 14 bases between them. CDR1 is PRHDT, CDR2 FYEKMQ, per germline (reference sequence). CDR3 size: 14 residues. CDR3 in DNA: TGTGCCAGCAGCTTTCGGACGGCTTGGGACACCATATATTTT. Amino acids: CASSFRTAWDTIYF.

The V gene is TRBV10-3, the J gene TRBJ2-2; 7 bases fit TRBD1. Germline trimming cut 8 bases from V and 2 bases from J; bases unmatched to any gene: 5. Germline CDR1 is ENHRY and CDR2 is SYGVKD. The CDR3 runs to 14 residues. In nucleotides, the CDR3 is TGTGCCATCGGGGACAGTCGCAACACCGGGGAGCTGTTTTTT. Protein: CAIGDSRNTGELFF.

This clonotype was recorded a few times. V usage is TRBV7-9 and J usage is TRBJ2-2; a weak D match, TRBD2 (7 bases). V gave up 5 bases and J gave up 1 base, with 14 bases separating them. This CDR3 has 16 residues. Germline CDR1 SEHNR, CDR2 FQNEAQ (reference sequence). The CDR3: CASSPKGGRNTGELFF. The CDR3 region has the DNA TGTGCCAGCAGCCCCAAGGGGGGGCGGAACACCGGGGAGCTGTTTTTT.

This clonotype was observed at least ten times. The chain employs TRBV7-2 and TRBJ1-2, with 10 bases identical to TRBD1. Germline V gene data show CDR1 as SGHTA and CDR2 as FQGNSA. This CDR3 is 14 amino acids long. After removal of 2 bases from V and 13 bases from J, the junction contained 10 bases not matched to a gene. The CDR3 DNA sequence: TGTGCCAGCAGCTTACCGGGACAGGGGACGTTGGGCACCTTC. Its protein is CASSLPGQGTLGTF.

This clonotype was counted only a few times. The chain carries TRBV6-6 and TRBJ1-1, with 12 positions matching TRBD1. The CDR3 covers 18 residues. The V gene's germline CDR1 is MNHNY and CDR2 SVGAGI (reference sequence). With V trimmed by 7 bases and J by 0 bases, 12 bases remained unmatched. CDR3 DNA sequence: TGTGCCAGCACCTACTCTACCGGGACAGGGGGCATGAACACTGAAGCTTTCTTT. Its translation is CASTYSTGTGGMNTEAFF.

This clonotype was counted ten times or more. This sequence joins TRBV7-2 and TRBJ2-3; no reliable D call. In germline, CDR1 is SGHTA, CDR2 FQGNSA. The CDR3 is made up of 12 amino acids. The ends were cut back, 3 bases at V and 6 bases at J, with 7 bases in the middle. The CDR3 here is CASSFYGDTQYF. The CDR3, as DNA: TGTGCCAGCAGCTTTTACGGGGATACGCAGTATTTT.

This sequence joins TRBV6-6 and TRBJ2-3; D possibly corresponds to TRBD2 (5 bases). Germline CDR1 and CDR2: MNHNY and SVGAGI (reference sequence). The CDR3 extends over 15 amino acids. Deletions cut 5 bases from V and 1 base from J, with 13 bases between. CDR3 DNA: TGTGCCAGCAGTGAGGGTGAAACGGGCACAGATACGCAGTATTTT. Translating it yields CASSEGETGTDTQYF.

This clonotype was detected a few times. This chain connects TRBV4-1 to TRBJ2-3, with TRBD1 matching 11 bases. The junction had 12 bases not matched to a gene; V was cut back by 4 bases and J by 6 bases. The CDR3 is 17 residues long. CDR1 is MGHRA, CDR2 YSYEKL, per germline. The CDR3 nucleotides are TGCGCCAGCAGCCGCACCGGGACAGGGGGTATCGGGGATACGCAGTATTTT. It yields the protein CASSRTGTGGIGDTQYF.

This clonotype was seen many times. The chain is built from TRBV19 and TRBJ2-1, with D perhaps assigned TRBD1 or TRBD2 (7 bases each). V was cut by 10 bases and J by 10 bases, with 20 bases left in between. CDR1 LNHDA and CDR2 SQIVND come from the germline V gene (reference sequence). There are 13 residues in the CDR3. In DNA, the CDR3 is TGTGCCACTCAGGGGGGGGCCTTTGGAGAGCAGTTCTTC. It encodes CATQGGAFGEQFF.

This clonotype was detected a few times. The rearrangement links TRBV4-3 to TRBJ1-1, with D tentatively TRBD1 (6 bases). The CDR3 is 13 amino acids. The ends were cut back, 11 bases at V and 3 bases at J, with 16 bases in the middle. Per the germline V gene, CDR1 is LGHNA and CDR2 is YSLEER. In nucleotides, the CDR3 is TGCGCCTCGGGTCTCGGGGGCCACACTGAAGCTTTCTTT. This sequence encodes CASGLGGHTEAFF.

The rearrangement uses TRBV12-3 or TRBV12-4 and TRBJ2-3, with 7 bases fitting TRBD1. J gave up 2 bases and V 3 bases, and 5 bases lay outside the gene matches. This CDR3 is built from 15 residues. CDR3 sequence reads: CASSFRDSLTDTQYF. The CDR3 DNA follows: TGTGCCAGCAGTTTCCGGGACAGCCTCACAGATACGCAGTATTTT.

This clonotype came up many times. The V gene is TRBV7-2, the J gene TRBJ1-2; 9 nucleotides line up with TRBD1. There are 15 residues in the CDR3. Per the germline V gene, CDR1 is SGHTA and CDR2 is FQGNSA. Losses at the gene ends were 5 bases for V and 6 bases for J; bases not matched to a gene: 10. In DNA form, the CDR3 reads TGTGCCAGCAGCCGAAGACAGGGGGTAAAGGATGGCTACACCTTC. It specifies CASSRRQGVKDGYTF.

The V gene is TRBV20-1, the J gene TRBJ2-7, with 7 bases matching TRBD2. This CDR3 has 13 residues. Germline CDR1 DFQATT, CDR2 SNEGSKA (reference sequence). V trimming: 6 bases; J trimming: 1 base; junction bases outside the gene matches: 6. The CDR3 nucleotides are TGCAGTGCAAGTGCCGGGAGGTCCTACGAGCAGTACTTC. Protein sequence: CSASAGRSYEQYF.

This clonotype was detected ten times or more. The chain is built from TRBV7-2 and TRBJ1-2; 7 nucleotides match TRBD1. This CDR3 spans 13 amino acids. Germline values: CDR1 SGHTA, CDR2 FQGNSA. The V and J ends lost 5 bases and 8 bases, in that order; junction bases with no gene match: 8. The CDR3 DNA reads as TGTGCCAGCAGCCAGACAGGGTTCCTCGGCTACACCTTC. Protein: CASSQTGFLGYTF. The full variable domain, completed using reference TRBV7-2 and TRBJ1-2, is GAGVSQSPSNKVTEKGKDVELRCDPISGHTALYWYRQSLGQGLEFLIYFQGNSAPDKSGLPSDRFSAERTGGSVSTLTIQRTQQEDSAVYLCASSQTGFLGYTFGSGTRLTVV.

This clonotype occurred many times. This chain links TRBV6-1 with TRBJ1-3, with 7 bases lining up with TRBD1. The CDR3 length is 18 residues. Germline-derived CDR1 and CDR2 are MNHNS and SASEGT. V lost 7 bases to trimming and J lost 0 bases; unmatched junction nucleotides: 15. CDR3: CASTDRSRTGSSGNTIYF. CDR3 DNA sequence: TGTGCCAGCACCGATCGAAGTAGGACAGGAAGCTCTGGAAACACCATATATTTT.

The chain is built from TRBV6-5 and TRBJ2-7; 7 bases map to TRBD1. J lost 3 bases, V lost 6 bases, and 8 bases had no gene match. The CDR3 spans 14 residues. Germline assignment: CDR1 MNHEY and CDR2 SVGAGI. DNA for the CDR3: TGTGCCAGCAGCTTCGACAGGGACAACTACGAGCAGTACTTC. Translated, it gives CASSFDRDNYEQYF.

This clonotype was counted between two and nine times. V gene TRBV27 combines with J gene TRBJ1-1; maybe TRBD1 (6 bases). The CDR3 extends over 14 amino acids. V lost 2 bases and J lost 7, with 14 bases in between. CDR1 MNHEY and CDR2 SMNVEV come from the germline V gene (reference sequence). DNA for the CDR3: TGTGCCAGCAGTTTACTTGGGGGCGCGGATGAAGCTTTCTTT. It codes for CASSLLGGADEAFF.

This clonotype was seen a handful of times. This chain uses TRBV2 with TRBJ1-5; D unresolved. The CDR3 is made up of 13 amino acids. Per germline, CDR1 SNHLY and CDR2 FYNNEI. The germline V and J ends were trimmed by 2 bases and 7 bases, with 9 bases remaining between them. In nucleotides, the CDR3 is TGTGCCAGCAGTGAATTCGGAAGCCAGCCCCAGCATTTT. It yields the protein CASSEFGSQPQHF.

This clonotype was counted many times. The chain combines TRBV7-2 with TRBJ1-2, with 10 bases that match TRBD1. Germline assignment: CDR1 SGHTA and CDR2 FQGNSA. V lost 5 bases to trimming and J lost 4 bases; unmatched junction nucleotides: 10. The CDR3 consists of 16 residues. This CDR3 reads CASSPQGQGQGYGYTF. The CDR3 DNA follows: TGTGCCAGCAGCCCCCAGGGACAGGGGCAGGGCTATGGCTACACCTTC.

Only a few counts were recorded for this clonotype. The gene calls are TRBV18 and TRBJ2-1; 10 nucleotides line up with TRBD2. With V trimmed by 3 bases and J by 13 bases, 9 bases remained unmatched. The CDR3 covers 14 residues. In germline, CDR1 is KGHSH, CDR2 LQKENI. DNA of the CDR3: TGTGCCAGCTCACCGAGCGGGGGGGCCAAGTATCAGTTCTTC. It yields the protein CASSPSGGAKYQFF.

V usage is TRBV29-1 and J usage is TRBJ1-1; TRBD1 might be the D (5 bases). Germline V CDR1 and CDR2: SQVTM, ANQGSEA. V lost 2 bases, J lost 11 bases, and 21 bases lay in between. The CDR3 is made up of 14 amino acids. The CDR3 region is CSVESLHRAGVAFF. The DNA of the CDR3 is TGCAGCGTTGAATCACTACATAGGGCGGGGGTCGCTTTCTTT.